The 21 T cell receptor beta chains in this list originate from one sample, sequenced in a study of early T cells in non-severe SARS-CoV-2 infection. From the 5' RACE reads, TCRdb called clonotypes with MiXCR, one entry per CDR3 protein. The data contain under 35,000 distinct CDR3 sequences, approximately 2.9% of them singletons. The sequenced sample consisted of whole blood. These receptors came from an adult who was a healthcare worker with PCR-confirmed SARS-CoV-2 infection or an uninfected control (not recorded which).

This clonotype was counted at least ten times. The rearrangement links TRBV7-9 to TRBJ1-5; TRBD1 agrees at 7 bases. Germline V gene lookup returns CDR1 SEHNR and CDR2 FQNEAQ (reference sequence). With V trimmed by 5 bases and J by 3 bases, 7 bases remained unmatched. The CDR3 loop spans 15 amino acids. The CDR3 nucleotides are TGTGCCAGCAGCCCAGGGACAGCCTTCAATCAGCCCCAGCATTTT. Translated, it gives CASSPGTAFNQPQHF.

This clonotype was observed a handful of times. The rearrangement joins TRBV25-1 to TRBJ1-6, with D unclear. Germline lookup yields CDR1 MGHDK and CDR2 SYGVNS. The CDR3 runs to 13 residues. Trimming stripped 5 bases from V and 10 bases from J, with 12 bases between. The CDR3: CASSRNLLSPLHF. The CDR3 region has the DNA TGTGCCAGCAGTCGCAATTTGCTCTCACCCCTCCACTTT.

Ten or more counts support this clonotype. This chain uses TRBV7-2 with TRBJ1-1, with 8 bases lining up with TRBD1. The trim removed 0 bases at V and 5 bases at J, leaving 8 bases unmatched. This CDR3 is built from 16 residues. Germline CDR1 and CDR2: SGHTA and FQGNSA. CDR3: CASSLALGQGKTEAFF. In nucleotides, the CDR3 is TGTGCCAGCAGCTTAGCGCTCGGACAGGGCAAAACTGAAGCTTTCTTT. Together with reference TRBV7-2 and TRBJ1-1, the CDR3 gives the full variable domain: GAGVSQSPSNKVTEKGKDVELRCDPISGHTALYWYRQSLGQGLEFLIYFQGNSAPDKSGLPSDRFSAERTGGSVSTLTIQRTQQEDSAVYLCASSLALGQGKTEAFFGQGTRLTVV.

In this sample, this clonotype turned up a few times. The V call is TRBV7-6, the J call TRBJ2-2; 8 positions agree with TRBD1. The CDR3 contains 16 residues. From germline, CDR1 is SGHVS and CDR2 FNYEAQ. J lost 5 bases, V lost 5 bases, and 10 bases had no gene match. The chain's CDR3 is CASSRYRGEGTGELFF. The DNA for the CDR3 is TGTGCCAGCAGCCGCTACAGGGGGGAAGGTACCGGGGAGCTGTTTTTT.

This clonotype was observed a few times. The genes are TRBV7-8 and TRBJ2-3; 8 bases match TRBD1. Germline V gene data show CDR1 as SGHVS and CDR2 as FQNEAQ. V trimming: 5 bases; J trimming: 4 bases; junction bases outside the gene matches: 8. This CDR3 comprises 15 residues. This chain's CDR3 is CASSQPDRAADTQYF. CDR3 nucleotides: TGTGCCAGCAGCCAACCGGACAGGGCAGCAGATACGCAGTATTTT.

This clonotype was counted ten times or more. This chain uses TRBV11-2 with TRBJ1-1; 8 bases match TRBD1. V was clipped by 5 bases and J by 1 base; unmatched bases: 6. The length of the CDR3 is 15 residues. CDR1 is SGHAT and CDR2 is FQNNGV in the germline V gene. For the CDR3, the DNA is TGTGCCAGCAGCCTTCGACAGGGGCCGAACACTGAAGCTTTCTTT. Translation gives CASSLRQGPNTEAFF. The full variable domain, with the rest looked up from reference TRBV11-2 and TRBJ1-1, is EAGVAQSPRYKIIEKRQSVAFWCNPISGHATLYWYQQILGQGPKLLIQFQNNGVVDDSQLPKDRFSAERLKGVDSTLKIQPAKLEDSAVYLCASSLRQGPNTEAFFGQGTRLTVV.

This clonotype was recorded many times. This chain connects TRBV19 to TRBJ2-3, with D possibly being TRBD1 or TRBD2 (5 bases each). This CDR3 comprises 14 residues. CDR1 is LNHDA, CDR2 SQIVND, per germline (reference sequence). The germline V and J ends were trimmed by 5 bases and 3 bases, with 12 bases remaining between them. The CDR3 spells CASSVEGRTDTQYF. CDR3 nucleotides: TGTGCCAGTAGTGTTGAGGGGCGGACAGATACGCAGTATTTT.

This clonotype came up many times. The chain combines TRBV6-1 with TRBJ2-5; no clear D. The V gene's germline CDR1 is MNHNS and CDR2 SASEGT. The V end was cut by 5 bases, the J end by 0 bases, with 4 bases between. CDR3 length: 12 amino acids. The CDR3 loop reads CASSRDQETQYF. CDR3 bases: TGTGCCAGCAGTCGGGACCAAGAGACCCAGTACTTC.

This clonotype was detected ten times or more. The chain is built from TRBV5-5 and TRBJ2-7, with D tentatively TRBD2 (5 bases). Germline loops: CDR1 SGHKS, CDR2 YYEKEE (reference sequence). V was shortened by 2 bases and J by 3 bases, with 9 bases between the two germline ends. CDR3 length: 13 residues. The DNA of the CDR3 is TGTGCCAGCAGCTTAGAGGGTGTCTACGAGCAGTACGTC. Encoded protein: CASSLEGVYEQYV.

There are many counts of this clonotype. The chain couples TRBV13 to TRBJ2-7; TRBD1 agrees at 8 bases. This CDR3 is built from 13 residues. Germline assignment: CDR1 PRHDT and CDR2 FYEKMQ (reference sequence). J was trimmed by 3 bases and V by 3 bases; bases with no gene match: 1. Here the CDR3 reads CASSFGQGYEQYV. The CDR3 DNA reads as TGTGCCAGCAGCTTCGGACAGGGCTACGAGCAGTACGTC.

This clonotype was recorded many times. The CDR3 nucleotides read TGTGCCAGCAGCCAAGATAAGGGTTCCAGTCCCCGGCCCCAGCATTTT. Translated, it gives CASSQDKGSSPRPQHF. This rearrangement joins TRBV4-2 to TRBJ1-5; no reliable D call. Germline-derived CDR1 and CDR2 are LGHNA and YNFKEQ. The length of the CDR3 is 16 residues. Trimming cost V 0 bases and J 9 bases, with 18 bases left between them.

This clonotype was seen many times. The rearrangement joins TRBV3-1 to TRBJ2-5, with a tentative D call TRBD1 (6 bases). Germline V lookup: CDR1 LGHDT, CDR2 YNNKEL (reference sequence). Trimming stripped 3 bases from V and 9 bases from J, with 8 bases between. The CDR3 has 11 amino acids. The CDR3 DNA sequence: TGTGCCAGCAGCCATTCAGGGGCCCAGTACTTC. Translated: CASSHSGAQYF.

This clonotype came up many times. The chain employs TRBV9 and TRBJ2-1, with D uncertain. CDR1 is SGDLS and CDR2 is YYNGEE in the germline V gene. The length of the CDR3 is 14 residues. The V end was cut by 0 bases, the J end by 0 bases, with 4 bases between. CDR3 DNA: TGTGCCAGCAGCGTAGACAGCTCCTACAATGAGCAGTTCTTC. Amino acids: CASSVDSSYNEQFF.

This clonotype was detected ten times or more. The chain carries TRBV7-6 and TRBJ2-1, with TRBD1 matching over 9 bases. This CDR3 has 16 residues. Germline lookup yields CDR1 SGHVS and CDR2 FNYEAQ. V lost 1 base, J lost 5 bases, and 6 bases stayed unmatched. CDR3 DNA: TGTGCCAGCAGCTTAGACCAGGACAGGGGAAACAATGAGCAGTTCTTC. This gives the protein CASSLDQDRGNNEQFF.

In its sample, this clonotype was seen many times. The chain carries TRBV18 and TRBJ1-2; D might be TRBD1 (6 bases). Looked up from germline, CDR1 is KGHSH and CDR2 is LQKENI. V was shortened by 3 bases and J by 8 bases, with 16 bases between the two germline ends. This CDR3 comprises 14 residues. The CDR3 coding sequence is TGTGCCAGCTCACCTAGAGGGGGTCTCGACGGCTACACCTTC. Its protein is CASSPRGGLDGYTF.

This clonotype has at least ten counts. This chain connects TRBV19 to TRBJ2-1, with D uncertain. CDR1 is LNHDA and CDR2 is SQIVND in the germline V gene (reference sequence). The CDR3 is made up of 12 amino acids. The germline V and J ends were trimmed by 4 bases and 9 bases, with 10 bases remaining between them. The CDR3 spells CASSTAVGEQFF. DNA for the CDR3: TGTGCCAGTAGTACGGCGGTGGGTGAGCAGTTCTTC.

This clonotype was detected only a few times. A much more abundant neighbour one base away suggests this may be a read error. This rearrangement joins TRBV3-1 to TRBJ2-1; D is unresolved. Trimming took 1 base from V and 6 from J, leaving 10 bases between them. The CDR3 is 14 residues long. CDR1 and CDR2 from the germline V gene are LGHDT and YNNKEL (reference sequence). CDR3 nucleotide sequence: TGTGCCAGCAGCCAAGTTGACTCAATCAATGAGCAGTTCTTC. This translates into CASSQVDSINEQFF.

The V gene is TRBV2, the J gene TRBJ2-7; unclear D gene. Germline CDR1 and CDR2: SNHLY and FYNNEI. The CDR3 is 16 residues long. The CDR3 bases are TGTGTCAGCAGTGAAGTTAATGGGGTAAACTCCTACGAGCAGTACGTC. As protein: CVSSEVNGVNSYEQYV.

Ten or more counts support this clonotype. The genes are TRBV9 and TRBJ2-5, with 13 bases lining up with TRBD2. Germline V lookup: CDR1 SGDLS, CDR2 YYNGEE. CDR3 size: 15 residues. V lost 4 bases, J lost 3 bases, and 3 bases stayed unmatched. CDR3 bases: TGTGCCAGCAGCCTGGGACTAGCGGGGAAAGAGACCCAGTACTTC. Encoded protein: CASSLGLAGKETQYF.

This clonotype occurred a few times. The V call is TRBV7-6, the J call TRBJ2-5; TRBD2 aligns across 8 bases. CDR1 and CDR2 (germline): SGHVS, FNYEAQ. The CDR3 extends over 14 amino acids. With V trimmed by 6 bases and J by 5 bases, 8 bases remained unmatched. CDR3 nucleotides: TGTGCCAGCAGTTCACGGGGGGGAGGCGAGACCCAGTACTTC. Its translation: CASSSRGGGETQYF.

The V gene is TRBV11-2, the J gene TRBJ1-2; 8 bases map to TRBD1. The germline CDR1 and CDR2 sequences are SGHAT and FQNNGV. The V segment lost 2 bases and the J segment 6 bases; nucleotides outside the gene matches: 8. The CDR3 runs to 15 residues. The CDR3 is CASSLIGQGGHGYTF. The CDR3 nucleotides read TGTGCCAGCAGCTTAATCGGACAGGGCGGTCATGGCTACACCTTC. The full variable domain, rest sourced from reference TRBV11-2 and TRBJ1-2, is EAGVAQSPRYKIIEKRQSVAFWCNPISGHATLYWYQQILGQGPKLLIQFQNNGVVDDSQLPKDRFSAERLKGVDSTLKIQPAKLEDSAVYLCASSLIGQGGHGYTFGSGTRLTVV.